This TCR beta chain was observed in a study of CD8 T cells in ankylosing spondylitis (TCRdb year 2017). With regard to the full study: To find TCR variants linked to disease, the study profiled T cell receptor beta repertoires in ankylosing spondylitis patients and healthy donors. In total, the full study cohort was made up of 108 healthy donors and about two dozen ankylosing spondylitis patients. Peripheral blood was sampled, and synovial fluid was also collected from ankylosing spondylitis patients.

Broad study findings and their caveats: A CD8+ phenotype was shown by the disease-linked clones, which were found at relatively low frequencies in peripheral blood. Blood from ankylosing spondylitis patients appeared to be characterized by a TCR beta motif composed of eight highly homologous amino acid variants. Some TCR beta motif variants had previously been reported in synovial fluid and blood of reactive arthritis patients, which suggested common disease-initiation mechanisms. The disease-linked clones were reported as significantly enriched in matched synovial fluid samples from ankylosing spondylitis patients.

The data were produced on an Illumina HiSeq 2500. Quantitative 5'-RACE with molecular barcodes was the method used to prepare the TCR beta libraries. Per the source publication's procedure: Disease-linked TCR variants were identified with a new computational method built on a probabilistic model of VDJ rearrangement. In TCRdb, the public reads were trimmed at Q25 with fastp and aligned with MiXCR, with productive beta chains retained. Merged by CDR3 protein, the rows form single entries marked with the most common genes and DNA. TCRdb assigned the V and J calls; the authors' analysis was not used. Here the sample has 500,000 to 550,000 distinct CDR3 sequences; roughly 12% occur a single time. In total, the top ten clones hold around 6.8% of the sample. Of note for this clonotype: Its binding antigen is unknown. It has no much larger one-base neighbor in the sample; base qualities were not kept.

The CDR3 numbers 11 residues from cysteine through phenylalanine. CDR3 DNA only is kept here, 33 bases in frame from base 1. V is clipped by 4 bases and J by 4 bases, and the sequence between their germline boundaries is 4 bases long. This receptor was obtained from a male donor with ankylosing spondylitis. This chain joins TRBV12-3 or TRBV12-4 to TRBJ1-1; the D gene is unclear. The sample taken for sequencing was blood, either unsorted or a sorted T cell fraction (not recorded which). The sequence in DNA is TGTGCCAGCAGTTACGCCACTGAAGCTTTCTTT. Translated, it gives CASSYATEAFF.